Included here is one T cell receptor (beta chain) sequence, with context. It lacks a known antigen. Base qualities are not provided; no much larger clone lies one nucleotide away. The data were obtained in a study of T cells in Graves' hyperthyroidism and ophthalmopathy (dated by TCRdb to about 2019). Study-level background: Peripheral blood was sampled at the time of initial diagnosis, prior to any treatment. To identify distinguishing TCR V-J signatures, a discovery cohort of about 95 patients was used, comprising some 43 with Graves' ophthalmopathy and about 59 with stable Graves' hyperthyroidism. Prospective prediction of ophthalmopathy was tested in an independent validation cohort consisting of roughly 19 hyperthyroidism patients and some 15 patients who later progressed to ophthalmopathy. For training and testing, the 80 to 100 patients in the discovery cohort were randomly divided in a 7:3 ratio. Thyroid tissue and blood T-cell repertoires from roughly 6 Graves' hyperthyroidism patients were also compared in the study. Following sampling, methimazole starting at 30 mg daily was given to hyperthyroidism patients, and high-dose intravenous methylprednisolone was given to ophthalmopathy patients. According to the paper, TCR Vbeta CDR3 sequencing was carried out on 135 peripheral blood samples, which came from about 45 ophthalmopathy, 75 to 80 hyperthyroidism and about 17 progressor patients.

TCR beta CDR3 regions were amplified from RNA transcripts. The first round of RT-PCR for the TCR CDR3 was performed with the HTBI primer set and the Qiagen OneStep RT-PCR kit. The libraries were constructed in a second round of multiplex PCR and then size-selected and purified. The libraries were sequenced on an Illumina HiSeq2000 using paired-end 100 bp reads. The source study handled its data this way. SOAPnuke was used to process the raw data, removing reads that contained adapters or uncalled bases, had a mean Phred below 15, or lacked an exact match to the constant primer or identifier. High-quality paired reads were merged with COPE v1.2.5, and unique nucleotide sequences were defined as clonotypes. MiTCR v1.1 was used to align clonotypes to the IMGT TRBV, TRBD and TRBJ reference segments. The analysis was restricted to V-J combinations with a frequency above 0.0001, which together covered around 99% of the repertoires. A TCS score was defined as the ratio between F50 (clonal expansion) and ExV (chaos), using BLOSUM62-based TCRdist between CDR3 peptides within each V-J. Welch's t-statistics and random forest reduced roughly 500 V-J features to about 13, which were used in a naive Bayes classifier (R e1071). The public sequencing data were trimmed at Q25 with fastp and processed into clonotypes with MiXCR by TCRdb, which kept only in-frame beta chains. Each CDR3 protein gets just one entry, which takes the most common genes and DNA from the rows behind it. TCRdb assigned the V and J calls; the authors' analysis was not used. The sample records about 560,000 distinct CDR3 sequences, approximately 16% of which are singletons. The top ten hold approximately 20% of the sample.

A patient counted as having stable Graves' hyperthyroidism if no progression to ophthalmopathy occurred over 18 months of follow-up. Hyperthyroidism patients were newly diagnosed, had a disease duration of under 2 months, and were aged 18 to 65 years. The study excluded patients with uncontrolled infections, other autoimmune diseases, pregnancy or lactation. Diagnoses were established on the basis of clinical symptoms, serum thyroxine and TRAb, thyroid ultrasound, and orbital computed tomography. PBMCs were separated from roughly 9.6 ml of fresh peripheral blood using Ficoll-Paque density gradient centrifugation. Total RNA was extracted with Trizol reagent, and quality was checked on an Agilent 2100 Bioanalyzer. Broader findings and caveats from the paper: A model built on a 13 V-J signature distinguished ophthalmopathy from stable hyperthyroidism, reaching around 90% sensitivity and 81.08% specificity in cross-validation and 80%/75% in testing. Most expanded thyroid clonotypes (frequency above 0.001) were also found in blood, which suggests that blood repertoires may mirror thyroid immune responses. Sample size was not statistically predetermined, and investigators were not blinded to group allocation. In validation, the model predicted progression to ophthalmopathy a median of roughly 6.1 months before onset, with over 60% sensitivity and roughly 73% specificity.

The CDR3 numbers 15 residues from cysteine through phenylalanine. Only the CDR3 portion is preserved as DNA: 45 bases, with reading frame beginning at the first base. The germline V gene specifies SNHLY as CDR1 and FYNNEI as CDR2. Deletion took 7 bases off V and 7 bases off J, with a span of 17 bases between the germline ends. This sequence uses TRBV2 and TRBJ1-6; the D gene is perhaps TRBD1, from 6 matching bases. The TCR was taken from a woman aged 18-30 years with Graves' hyperthyroidism. Specimen: blood. The nucleotide sequence reads TGTGCCAGCAAATTGGAAAGGACAGCCAATTCACCCCTCCACTTT. Its protein product is CASKLERTANSPLHF.